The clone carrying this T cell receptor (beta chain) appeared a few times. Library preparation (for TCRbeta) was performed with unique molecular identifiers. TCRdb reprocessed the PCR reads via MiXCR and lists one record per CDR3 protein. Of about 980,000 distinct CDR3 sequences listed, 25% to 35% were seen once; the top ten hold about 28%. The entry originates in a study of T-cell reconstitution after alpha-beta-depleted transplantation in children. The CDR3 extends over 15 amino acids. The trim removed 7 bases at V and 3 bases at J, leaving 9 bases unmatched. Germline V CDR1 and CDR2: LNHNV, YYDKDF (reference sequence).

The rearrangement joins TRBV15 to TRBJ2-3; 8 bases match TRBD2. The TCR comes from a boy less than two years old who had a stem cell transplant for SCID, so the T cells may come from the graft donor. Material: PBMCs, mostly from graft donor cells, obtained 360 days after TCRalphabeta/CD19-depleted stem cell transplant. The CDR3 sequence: CATNTWTSPTDTQYF. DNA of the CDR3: TGTGCCACCAATACTTGGACTAGCCCAACAGATACGCAGTATTTT.